Listed below are T cell receptor beta chains from one sample, sequenced in a study of shared clonotypes between healthy human individuals. The repertoire was sequenced with immunoSEQ multiplex PCR; TCRdb's copy has only in-frame clones and lacks some. The table includes just over 2,000,000 clones, roughly 94% detected once. Sequencing was done on a sample of naive CD4+ T cells sorted from blood. These receptors originate from a man aged 18 to 35 in good health. CDR3s include the opening cysteine and the closing phenylalanine or tryptophan. D genes are given only for firm matches. A row's size may be missing; if present it is once, few, many or a size class.

j_gene: TRBJ2-5
d_gene: NA
v_gene: TRBV5-1
abundance: NA
CDR3nt: TGCGCCAGCAGCTTACAAGGAGGATTCCTTAGAGAGACCCAGTACTTC
CDR3aa: CASSLQGGFLRETQYF

j_gene: TRBJ2-1
d_gene: TRBD2
v_gene: TRBV9
abundance: NA
CDR3nt: TGTGCCAGCAGCGTAGAAGTTGGTGGGCTAGCGGTCAATGAGCAGTTCTTC
CDR3aa: CASSVEVGGLAVNEQFF

j_gene: TRBJ2-1
d_gene: NA
v_gene: TRBV18
abundance: NA
CDR3nt: TGTGCCAGCTCACCAGCCAGCCAGAATGAGCAGTTCTTC
CDR3aa: CASSPASQNEQFF

j_gene: TRBJ1-6
d_gene: TRBD1
v_gene: TRBV7-9
abundance: NA
CDR3nt: TGTGCCAGCAGGCCGGACAGGGATTCACCCCTCCACTTT
CDR3aa: CASRPDRDSPLHF

j_gene: TRBJ1-1
d_gene: NA
v_gene: TRBV2
abundance: NA
CDR3nt: TGTGCCAGCACCCGGAGCACGACCATGAACACTGAAGCTTTCTTT
CDR3aa: CASTRSTTMNTEAFF

j_gene: TRBJ1-5
d_gene: NA
v_gene: TRBV18
abundance: NA
CDR3nt: TGTGCCAGCTCAAGACGGGAAGAGGATCAGCCCCAGCATTTT
CDR3aa: CASSRREEDQPQHF

j_gene: TRBJ1-1
d_gene: NA
v_gene: TRBV27
abundance: NA
CDR3nt: TGTGCCAGCAGTTCTGGTGAAGGGAGGGGAACTGAAGCTTTCTTT
CDR3aa: CASSSGEGRGTEAFF

j_gene: TRBJ1-2
d_gene: NA
v_gene: TRBV7-8
abundance: NA
CDR3nt: TGTGCCAGCAGCTTAGCCCTGGCGGCCCCCGGGAGCTATGGCTACACCTTC
CDR3aa: CASSLALAAPGSYGYTF

j_gene: TRBJ2-2
d_gene: NA
v_gene: TRBV2
abundance: NA
CDR3nt: TGTGCCAGCAGTGGGCAGAGCACCGGGGAGCTGTTTTTT
CDR3aa: CASSGQSTGELFF

j_gene: TRBJ2-5
d_gene: TRBD2
v_gene: TRBV9
abundance: NA
CDR3nt: TGTGCCAGCAGCCCCTCGATCCGGGAGGAACAAGAGACCCAGTACTTC
CDR3aa: CASSPSIREEQETQYF

j_gene: TRBJ2-2
d_gene: TRBD2
v_gene: TRBV30
abundance: NA
CDR3nt: TGTGCCTGGACTAGCGGGAACACCGGGGAGCTGTTTTTT
CDR3aa: CAWTSGNTGELFF

j_gene: TRBJ2-3
d_gene: TRBD2
v_gene: TRBV4-3
abundance: NA
CDR3nt: TGCGCCAGCAGCCAAGATATCGCGGCTAGCGGGGTGGCTAGCACAGATACGCAGTATTTT
CDR3aa: CASSQDIAASGVASTDTQYF

j_gene: TRBJ1-2
d_gene: NA
v_gene: TRBV9
abundance: once
CDR3nt: TGTGCCAGCAGCGTAGACGAGGGAACCAACTATGGCTACACCTTC
CDR3aa: CASSVDEGTNYGYTF

j_gene: TRBJ1-3
d_gene: NA
v_gene: TRBV7-2
abundance: NA
CDR3nt: TGTGCCAGCAGCTTATCGGGGCCCCTCACTGGAAACACCATATATTTT
CDR3aa: CASSLSGPLTGNTIYF

j_gene: TRBJ1-2
d_gene: NA
v_gene: TRBV25-1
abundance: NA
CDR3nt: TGTGCCAGCAGTTCAGCTGGACTTACTAACTATGGCTACACCTTC
CDR3aa: CASSSAGLTNYGYTF

j_gene: TRBJ2-1
d_gene: NA
v_gene: TRBV29-1
abundance: NA
CDR3nt: TGCAGCGTTGAAGATTCCACAGGGCGCCCAGAGTTCTTC
CDR3aa: CSVEDSTGRPEFF

j_gene: TRBJ1-1
d_gene: NA
v_gene: TRBV6-5
abundance: NA
CDR3nt: TGTGCCAGCAGTAAAGGTTCACAGGGGAACACTGAAGCTTTCTTT
CDR3aa: CASSKGSQGNTEAFF

j_gene: TRBJ2-7
d_gene: NA
v_gene: TRBV11-2
abundance: NA
CDR3nt: TGTGCCAGCAGCCCGACAAGGAGCTCCTACGAGCAGTACTTC
CDR3aa: CASSPTRSSYEQYF

j_gene: TRBJ2-3
d_gene: NA
v_gene: TRBV29-1
abundance: NA
CDR3nt: TGCAGCGTTGATTGGGCAACAGATACGCAGTATTTT
CDR3aa: CSVDWATDTQYF

j_gene: TRBJ1-5
d_gene: TRBD1
v_gene: TRBV2
abundance: NA
CDR3nt: TGTGCCAGCAGGGGGGGACAGGGTAGCAATCAGCCCCAGCATTTT
CDR3aa: CASRGGQGSNQPQHF

j_gene: TRBJ1-5
d_gene: NA
v_gene: TRBV30
abundance: NA
CDR3nt: TGTGCCTGGAGTGTATCGGGGGGCCCCAATCAGCCCCAGCATTTT
CDR3aa: CAWSVSGGPNQPQHF

j_gene: TRBJ2-7
d_gene: NA
v_gene: TRBV6-5
abundance: NA
CDR3nt: TGTGCCAGCAGCCCCATTTGGTCCTACGAGCAGTACTTC
CDR3aa: CASSPIWSYEQYF

j_gene: TRBJ2-2
d_gene: NA
v_gene: TRBV6-6
abundance: once
CDR3nt: TGTGCCAGCAGTTCAACAGGGTTCACCGGGGAGCTGTTTTTT
CDR3aa: CASSSTGFTGELFF

j_gene: TRBJ1-2
d_gene: NA
v_gene: TRBV18
abundance: NA
CDR3nt: TGTGCCAGCTCACCCTCGGCCCAGGGGGGCTACACCTTC
CDR3aa: CASSPSAQGGYTF

j_gene: TRBJ1-4
d_gene: NA
v_gene: TRBV7-2
abundance: NA
CDR3nt: TGTGCCAGCAGCTTATCGGCAGGGATAGGAGAAAAACTGTTTTTT
CDR3aa: CASSLSAGIGEKLFF

j_gene: TRBJ2-7
d_gene: TRBD1
v_gene: TRBV7-2
abundance: NA
CDR3nt: TGTGCCAGCAGCCCAACCCGGGACAGGTTCGCCTACGAGCAGTACTTC
CDR3aa: CASSPTRDRFAYEQYF

j_gene: TRBJ2-3
d_gene: TRBD2
v_gene: TRBV7-9
abundance: NA
CDR3nt: TGTGCCAGCAGTTCTAGCGGGGGGAGCACAGATACGCAGTATTTT
CDR3aa: CASSSSGGSTDTQYF

j_gene: TRBJ2-5
d_gene: NA
v_gene: TRBV5-4
abundance: NA
CDR3nt: TGTGCCAGCAGACTCGGGACACTCTCTGAGACCCAGTACTTC
CDR3aa: CASRLGTLSETQYF